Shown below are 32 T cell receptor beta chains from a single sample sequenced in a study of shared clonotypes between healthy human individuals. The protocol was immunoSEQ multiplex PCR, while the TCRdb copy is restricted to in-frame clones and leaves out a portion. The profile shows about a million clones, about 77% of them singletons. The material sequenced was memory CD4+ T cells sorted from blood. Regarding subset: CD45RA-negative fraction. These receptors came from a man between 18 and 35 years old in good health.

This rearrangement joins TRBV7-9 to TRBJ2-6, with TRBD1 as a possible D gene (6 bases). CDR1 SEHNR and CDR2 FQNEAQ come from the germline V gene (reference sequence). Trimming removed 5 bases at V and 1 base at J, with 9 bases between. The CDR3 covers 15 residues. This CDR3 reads CASSRTGSGANVLTF. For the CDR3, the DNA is TGTGCCAGCAGCCGAACAGGGTCTGGGGCCAACGTCCTGACTTTC.

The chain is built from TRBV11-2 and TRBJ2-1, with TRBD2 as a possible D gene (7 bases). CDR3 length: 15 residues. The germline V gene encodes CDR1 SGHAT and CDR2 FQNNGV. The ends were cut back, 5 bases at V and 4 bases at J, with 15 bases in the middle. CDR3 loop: CASSPLGGRYNEQFF. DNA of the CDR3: TGTGCCAGCAGCCCCCTCGGGGGGCGTTACAATGAGCAGTTCTTC.

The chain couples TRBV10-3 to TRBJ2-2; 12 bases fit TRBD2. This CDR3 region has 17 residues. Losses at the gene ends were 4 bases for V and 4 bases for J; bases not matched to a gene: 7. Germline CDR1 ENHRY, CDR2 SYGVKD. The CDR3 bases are TGTGCCATCAGTGGGCTAGCGGGGGGGCCGGGCACCGGGGAGCTGTTTTTT. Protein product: CAISGLAGGPGTGELFF.

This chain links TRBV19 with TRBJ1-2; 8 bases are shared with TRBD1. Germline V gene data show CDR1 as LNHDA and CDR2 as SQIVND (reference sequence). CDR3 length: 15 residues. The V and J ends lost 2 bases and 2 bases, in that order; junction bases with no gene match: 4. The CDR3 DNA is TGTGCCAGTAGTATATCGACAGGGGCGAACTATGGCTACACCTTC. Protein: CASSISTGANYGYTF.

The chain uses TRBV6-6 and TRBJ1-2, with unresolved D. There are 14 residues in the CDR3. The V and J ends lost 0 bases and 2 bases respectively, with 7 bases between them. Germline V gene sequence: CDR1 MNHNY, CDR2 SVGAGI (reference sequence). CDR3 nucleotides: TGTGCCAGCAGTTACTCTTCCGCCAACTATGGCTACACCTTC. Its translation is CASSYSSANYGYTF.

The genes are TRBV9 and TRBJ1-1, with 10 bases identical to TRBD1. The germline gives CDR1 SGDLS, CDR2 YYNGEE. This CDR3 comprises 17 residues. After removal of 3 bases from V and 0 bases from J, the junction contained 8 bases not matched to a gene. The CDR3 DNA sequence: TGTGCCAGCAGCGCGAAAGGGACAGGGGCCATGAACACTGAAGCTTTCTTT. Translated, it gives CASSAKGTGAMNTEAFF.

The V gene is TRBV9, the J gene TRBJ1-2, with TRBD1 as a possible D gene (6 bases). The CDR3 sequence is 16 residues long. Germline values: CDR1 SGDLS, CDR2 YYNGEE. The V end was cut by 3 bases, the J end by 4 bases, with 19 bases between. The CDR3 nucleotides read TGTGCCAGCAGCGGATGGGGAAGACAGGCCGCCTATGGCTACACCTTC. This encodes CASSGWGRQAAYGYTF.

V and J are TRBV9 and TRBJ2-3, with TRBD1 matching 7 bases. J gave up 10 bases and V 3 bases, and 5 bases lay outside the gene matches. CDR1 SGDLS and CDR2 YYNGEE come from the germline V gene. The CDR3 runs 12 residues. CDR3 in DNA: TGTGCCAGCAGCGACCCGGGACAGTCGCAGTATTTT. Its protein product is CASSDPGQSQYF.

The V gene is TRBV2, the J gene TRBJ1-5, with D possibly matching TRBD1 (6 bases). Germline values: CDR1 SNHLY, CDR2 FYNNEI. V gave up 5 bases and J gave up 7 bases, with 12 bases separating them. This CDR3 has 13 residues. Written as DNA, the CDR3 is TGTGCCAGCAGTCCCTGGGGACAACAGCCCCAGCATTTT. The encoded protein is CASSPWGQQPQHF.

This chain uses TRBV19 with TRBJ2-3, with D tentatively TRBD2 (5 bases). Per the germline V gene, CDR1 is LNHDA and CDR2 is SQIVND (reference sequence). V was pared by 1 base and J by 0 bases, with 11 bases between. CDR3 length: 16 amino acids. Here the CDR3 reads CASSIVSSLSTDTQYF. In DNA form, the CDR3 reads TGTGCCAGTAGTATAGTTTCTAGCCTAAGCACAGATACGCAGTATTTT.

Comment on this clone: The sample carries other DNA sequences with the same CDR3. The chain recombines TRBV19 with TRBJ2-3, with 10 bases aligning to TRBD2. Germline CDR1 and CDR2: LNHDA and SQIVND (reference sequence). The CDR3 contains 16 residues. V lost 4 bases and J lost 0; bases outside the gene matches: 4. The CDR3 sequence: CASSTRTSGSTDTQYF. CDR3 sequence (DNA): TGTGCCAGTAGTACTCGGACTAGCGGAAGCACAGATACGCAGTATTTT. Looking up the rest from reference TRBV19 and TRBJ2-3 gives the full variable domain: DGGITQSPKYLFRKEGQNVTLSCEQNLNHDAMYWYRQDPGQGLRLIYYSQIVNDFQKGDIAEGYSVSREKKESFPLTVTSAQKNPTAFYLCASSTRTSGSTDTQYFGPGTRLTVL.

The DNA of the CDR3 is TGTGCCAGCAGCTTGAGAGACAACACTGAAGCTTTCTTT. Amino acid sequence: CASSLRDNTEAFF. The rearrangement joins TRBV11-3 to TRBJ1-1; D gene unclear. The CDR3 runs 13 residues. V was trimmed by 3 bases and J by 2 bases, leaving 7 bases between them. Germline V lookup: CDR1 SGHNT, CDR2 YENEEA.

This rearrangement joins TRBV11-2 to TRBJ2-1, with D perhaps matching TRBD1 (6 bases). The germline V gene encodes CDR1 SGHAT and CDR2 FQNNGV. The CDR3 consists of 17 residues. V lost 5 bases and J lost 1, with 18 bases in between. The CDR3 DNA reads TGTGCCAGCAGCCCTACTCTGACAGGCTCGTCCTACAATGAGCAGTTCTTC. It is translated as CASSPTLTGSSYNEQFF.

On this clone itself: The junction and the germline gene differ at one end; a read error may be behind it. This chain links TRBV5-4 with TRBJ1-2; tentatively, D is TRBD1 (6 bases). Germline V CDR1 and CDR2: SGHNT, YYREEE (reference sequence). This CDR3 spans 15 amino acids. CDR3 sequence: CASSLAPGTSYGYTF. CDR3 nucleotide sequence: TGTGCCAGCAGTTTGGCCCCAGGGACAAGCTATGGCTACACCTTC.

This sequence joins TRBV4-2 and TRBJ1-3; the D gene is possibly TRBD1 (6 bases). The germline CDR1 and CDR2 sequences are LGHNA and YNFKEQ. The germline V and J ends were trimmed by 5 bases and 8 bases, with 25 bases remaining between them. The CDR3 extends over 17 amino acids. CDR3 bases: TGTGCCAGCAGCTCCCTCTCCGGGGGGCGTAACGGGGACACCATATATTTT. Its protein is CASSSLSGGRNGDTIYF.

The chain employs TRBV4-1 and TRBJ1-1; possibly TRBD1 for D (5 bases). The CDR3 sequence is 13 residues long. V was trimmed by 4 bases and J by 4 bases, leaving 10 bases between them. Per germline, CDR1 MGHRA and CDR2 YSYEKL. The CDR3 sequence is CASSPTGGTEAFF. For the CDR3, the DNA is TGCGCCAGCAGCCCGACGGGGGGCACTGAAGCTTTCTTT.

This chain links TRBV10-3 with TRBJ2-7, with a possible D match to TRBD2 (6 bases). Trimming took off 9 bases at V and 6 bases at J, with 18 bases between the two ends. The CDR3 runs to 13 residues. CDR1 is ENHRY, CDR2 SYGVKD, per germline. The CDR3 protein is CAMTSHDGLEQYF. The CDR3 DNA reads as TGTGCCATGACTAGTCACGACGGGCTCGAGCAGTACTTC.

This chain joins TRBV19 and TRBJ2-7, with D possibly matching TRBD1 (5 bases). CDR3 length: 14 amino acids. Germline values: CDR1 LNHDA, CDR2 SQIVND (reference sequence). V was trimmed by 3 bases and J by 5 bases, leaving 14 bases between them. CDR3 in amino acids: CASSMWGPGDEQYF. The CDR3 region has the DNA TGTGCCAGTAGTATGTGGGGCCCTGGGGACGAGCAGTACTTC.

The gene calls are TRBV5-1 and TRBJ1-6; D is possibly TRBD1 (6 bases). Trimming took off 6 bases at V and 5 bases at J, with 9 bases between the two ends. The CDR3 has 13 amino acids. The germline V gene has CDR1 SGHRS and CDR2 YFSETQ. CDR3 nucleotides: TGCGCCAGCACCGAGGGGGATAATTCACCCCTCCACTTT. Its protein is CASTEGDNSPLHF.

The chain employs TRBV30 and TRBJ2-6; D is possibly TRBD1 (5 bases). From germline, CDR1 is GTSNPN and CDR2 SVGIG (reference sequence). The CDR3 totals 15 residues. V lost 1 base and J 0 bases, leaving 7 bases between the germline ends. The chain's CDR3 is CAWSDTGSGANVLTF. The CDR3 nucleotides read TGTGCCTGGAGTGACACAGGCTCTGGGGCCAACGTCCTGACTTTC. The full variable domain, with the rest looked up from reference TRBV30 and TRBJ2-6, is SQTIHQWPATLVQPVGSPLSLECTVEGTSNPNLYWYRQAAGRGLQLLFYSVGIGQISSEVPQNLSASRPQDRQFILSSKKLLLSDSGFYLCAWSDTGSGANVLTFGAGSRLTVL.

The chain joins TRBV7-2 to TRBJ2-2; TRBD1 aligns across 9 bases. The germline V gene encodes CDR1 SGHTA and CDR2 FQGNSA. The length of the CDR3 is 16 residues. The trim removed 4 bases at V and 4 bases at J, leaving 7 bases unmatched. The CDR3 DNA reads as TGTGCCAGCAGCTCAGATGGGACAGGGCCCACCGGGGAGCTGTTTTTT. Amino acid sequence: CASSSDGTGPTGELFF.

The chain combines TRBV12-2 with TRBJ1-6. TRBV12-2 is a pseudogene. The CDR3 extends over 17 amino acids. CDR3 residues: CASRRWIREMGNSPLHF. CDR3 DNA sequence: TGTGCAAGTCGTCGATGGATCAGGGAGATGGGGAATTCACCCCTCCACTTT.

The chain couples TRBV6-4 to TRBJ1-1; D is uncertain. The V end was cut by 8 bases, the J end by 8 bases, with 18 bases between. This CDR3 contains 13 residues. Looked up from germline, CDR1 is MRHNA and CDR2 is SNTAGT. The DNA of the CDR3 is TGTGCCAGCTCGAGGCAGGCTGCCGAAGAAGCTTTCTTT. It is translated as CASSRQAAEEAFF.

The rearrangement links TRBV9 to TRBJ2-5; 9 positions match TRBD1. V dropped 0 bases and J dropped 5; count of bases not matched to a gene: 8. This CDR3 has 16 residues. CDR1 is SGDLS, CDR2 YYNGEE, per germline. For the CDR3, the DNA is TGTGCCAGCAGCGTAGCCGGGACAGGGTTGGGGGAGACCCAGTACTTC. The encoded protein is CASSVAGTGLGETQYF.

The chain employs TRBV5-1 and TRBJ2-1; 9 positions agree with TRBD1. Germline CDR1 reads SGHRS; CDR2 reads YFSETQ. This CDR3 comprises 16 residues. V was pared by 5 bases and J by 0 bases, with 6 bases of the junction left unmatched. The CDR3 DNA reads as TGCGCCAGCAGTTCGACAGGGGGAGGCTCCTACAATGAGCAGTTCTTC. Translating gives CASSSTGGGSYNEQFF.

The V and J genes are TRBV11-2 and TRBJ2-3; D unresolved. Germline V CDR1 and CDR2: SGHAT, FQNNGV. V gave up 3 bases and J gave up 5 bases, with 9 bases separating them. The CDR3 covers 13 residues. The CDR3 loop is CASSFGLRDTQYF. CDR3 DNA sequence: TGTGCCAGCAGCTTCGGGCTCCGAGATACGCAGTATTTT.

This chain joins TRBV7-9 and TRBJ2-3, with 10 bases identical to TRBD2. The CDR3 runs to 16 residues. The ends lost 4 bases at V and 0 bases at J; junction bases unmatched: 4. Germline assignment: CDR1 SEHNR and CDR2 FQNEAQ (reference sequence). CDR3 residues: CASSSASGGSTDTQYF. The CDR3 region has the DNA TGTGCCAGCAGCTCAGCTAGCGGGGGCAGCACAGATACGCAGTATTTT.

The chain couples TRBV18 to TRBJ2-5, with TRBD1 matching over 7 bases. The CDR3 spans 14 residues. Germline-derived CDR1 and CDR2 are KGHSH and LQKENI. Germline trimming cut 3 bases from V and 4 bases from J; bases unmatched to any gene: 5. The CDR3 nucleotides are TGTGCCAGCTCACCCGACAGGGTGATAGAGACCCAGTACTTC. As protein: CASSPDRVIETQYF.

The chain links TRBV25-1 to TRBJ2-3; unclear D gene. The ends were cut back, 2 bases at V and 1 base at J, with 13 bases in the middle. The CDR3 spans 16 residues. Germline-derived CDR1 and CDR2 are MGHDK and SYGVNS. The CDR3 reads CASSEEILRRTDTQYF. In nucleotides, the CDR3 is TGTGCCAGCAGTGAAGAGATTCTTCGTCGCACAGATACGCAGTATTTT.

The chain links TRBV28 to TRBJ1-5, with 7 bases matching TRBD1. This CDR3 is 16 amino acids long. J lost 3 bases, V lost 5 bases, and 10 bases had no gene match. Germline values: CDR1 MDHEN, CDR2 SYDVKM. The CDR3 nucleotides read TGTGCCAGCAGTCCGGCGACAGGGTACTACAATCAGCCCCAGCATTTT. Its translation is CASSPATGYYNQPQHF.

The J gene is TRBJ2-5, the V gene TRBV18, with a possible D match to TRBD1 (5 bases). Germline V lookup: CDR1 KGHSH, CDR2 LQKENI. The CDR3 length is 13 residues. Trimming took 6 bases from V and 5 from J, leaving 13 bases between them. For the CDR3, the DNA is TGTGCCAGCTCGGACACCTTGGGGGAGACCCAGTACTTC. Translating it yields CASSDTLGETQYF.

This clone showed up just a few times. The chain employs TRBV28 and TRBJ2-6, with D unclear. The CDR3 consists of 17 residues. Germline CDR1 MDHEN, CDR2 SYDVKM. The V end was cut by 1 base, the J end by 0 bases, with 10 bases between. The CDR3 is CASSLFRSLSGANVLTF. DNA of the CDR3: TGTGCCAGCAGTTTATTCCGGAGCCTCTCTGGGGCCAACGTCCTGACTTTC. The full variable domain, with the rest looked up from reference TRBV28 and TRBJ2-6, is DVKVTQSSRYLVKRTGEKVFLECVQDMDHENMFWYRQDPGLGLRLIYFSYDVKMKEKGDIPEGYSVSREKKERFSLILESASTNQTSMYLCASSLFRSLSGANVLTFGAGSRLTVL.